This paragraph reports one T cell receptor beta chain. This sample was included in a study of CD8 T cells in Susac syndrome. The CDR3 has 12 residues. V gave up 6 bases and J gave up 7 bases, with 13 bases separating them. Germline V gene lookup returns CDR1 ENHRY and CDR2 SYGVKD. RNA totalling about 0.5 to 1 ug underwent reverse transcription with random hexamers. MiXCR, run by TCRdb on the immunoSEQ multiplex PCR reads, gives a single entry per CDR3 protein. Here the sample spans about 290,000 distinct CDR3 sequences, 89% being singletons. TCR beta was sequenced from blood CD8+ and CD4+ T cells. The authors negatively isolated CD8+ and CD4+ T cells and FACS-enriched TEMRA cells.

Sequencing input: CD8+ T cells from PBMCs. V gene TRBV10-3 combines with J gene TRBJ2-7; D is ambiguous. The receptor's source is a human donor with multiple sclerosis. In nucleotides, the CDR3 is TGTGCCATCAGGGCCAGATTTGTAGAGCAGTACTTC. It codes for CAIRARFVEQYF.